These T cell receptor beta chains were read from a single sample in a study of type 1 and type 2 diabetes patients. TCRdb itself ran the multiplex PCR reads through MiXCR, one entry per CDR3 protein. The sample shows fewer than 300,000 distinct CDR3 sequences, more than 45% of them seen only once. Input material: peripheral blood mononuclear cells (PBMCs). The receptors stem from a man aged 18 to 35 with type 2 diabetes. CDR3s include the opening cysteine and the closing phenylalanine or tryptophan. Each record gives: CDR3 DNA, CDR3 protein, J gene, clone size, V gene, D gene. D genes are given only for firm matches. Size values are once, few and many counts, or a class for expanded clones, and some rows have none.

cdr3_nt: TGCAGTGCTTCGTACAGGTTACGAGGAGATACGCAGTATTTT
cdr3_aa: CSASYRLRGDTQYF
j_call: TRBJ2-3
clone_size: NA
v_call: TRBV20-1
d_call: NA

cdr3_nt: TGCAGTGTTTCGACAGCCACTAACTATGGCTACACCTTC
cdr3_aa: CSVSTATNYGYTF
j_call: TRBJ1-2
clone_size: NA
v_call: TRBV20-1
d_call: NA

cdr3_nt: TGTGCCAGCAGGAAAGGGGATCTGGGGTGGGAGACCCAGTACTTC
cdr3_aa: CASRKGDLGWETQYF
j_call: TRBJ2-5
clone_size: few
v_call: TRBV2
d_call: NA

cdr3_nt: TGTGCCAGCAGCTACCCCCTCACAGATACGCAGTATTTT
cdr3_aa: CASSYPLTDTQYF
j_call: TRBJ2-3
clone_size: NA
v_call: TRBV11-1
d_call: NA

cdr3_nt: TGTGCCAGCAGCTTAGAAAGGAACGCTGAAGCTTTCTTT
cdr3_aa: CASSLERNAEAFF
j_call: TRBJ1-1
clone_size: few
v_call: TRBV28
d_call: NA

cdr3_nt: TGTGCCAGCGCCTCCCCGCCAGGGGGGGACGAGCAGTACTTC
cdr3_aa: CASASPPGGDEQYF
j_call: TRBJ2-7
clone_size: NA
v_call: TRBV12-3/TRBV12-4
d_call: NA

cdr3_nt: TGTGCCAGCAGTTTATCGATCGGAGGCTACGAGCAGTACTTC
cdr3_aa: CASSLSIGGYEQYF
j_call: TRBJ2-7
clone_size: few
v_call: TRBV27
d_call: NA

cdr3_nt: TGTGCCAGTAGTATTCAGGTTTCAGCGAACACTGAAGCTTTCTTT
cdr3_aa: CASSIQVSANTEAFF
j_call: TRBJ1-1
clone_size: NA
v_call: TRBV19
d_call: NA

cdr3_nt: TGTGCCAGCGGAGAGGGGTTCACTGAAGCTTTCTTT
cdr3_aa: CASGEGFTEAFF
j_call: TRBJ1-1
clone_size: many
v_call: TRBV2
d_call: NA

cdr3_nt: TGCGCCAGCAGTCCGTCTAGCGGAAAAACAGATACGCAGTATTTT
cdr3_aa: CASSPSSGKTDTQYF
j_call: TRBJ2-3
clone_size: few
v_call: TRBV10-1
d_call: TRBD2

cdr3_nt: TGCGCCAGCAGCTTAAGTGGCAACGGATGGGAGACCCAGTACTTC
cdr3_aa: CASSLSGNGWETQYF
j_call: TRBJ2-5
clone_size: NA
v_call: TRBV5-1
d_call: NA

cdr3_nt: TGTGCCAGCAGTGAGTGGGGAACAGAGCAGTACTTC
cdr3_aa: CASSEWGTEQYF
j_call: TRBJ2-7
clone_size: NA
v_call: TRBV13
d_call: NA

cdr3_nt: TGTGCCAGCAGCTCCGGACAGGTGCACACCGGGGAGCTGTTTTTT
cdr3_aa: CASSSGQVHTGELFF
j_call: TRBJ2-2
clone_size: once
v_call: TRBV13
d_call: TRBD1

cdr3_nt: TGTGCCAGCAGGAACCAACAGGGCCCCCAAGAGACCCAGTACTTC
cdr3_aa: CASRNQQGPQETQYF
j_call: TRBJ2-5
clone_size: NA
v_call: TRBV6-7
d_call: NA

cdr3_nt: TGTGCCAGCGGCAGGGCATTAGGTCAGCCCCAGCATTTT
cdr3_aa: CASGRALGQPQHF
j_call: TRBJ1-5
clone_size: NA
v_call: TRBV6-5
d_call: NA

cdr3_nt: TGCAGTGCTAGAGATCTGTTTTCCGGGAACTACAATGAGCAGTTCTTC
cdr3_aa: CSARDLFSGNYNEQFF
j_call: TRBJ2-1
clone_size: few
v_call: TRBV20-1
d_call: NA

cdr3_nt: TGTGCCAGCAGCGGACAGGGTCACACTGAAGCTTTCTTT
cdr3_aa: CASSGQGHTEAFF
j_call: TRBJ1-1
clone_size: few
v_call: TRBV2
d_call: TRBD1

cdr3_nt: TGTGCCAGCAGAACCGGGACAGGGCAGTCCTACGAGCAGTACTTC
cdr3_aa: CASRTGTGQSYEQYF
j_call: TRBJ2-7
clone_size: many
v_call: TRBV7-2
d_call: TRBD1

cdr3_nt: TGCGCCAGCAGCCAAGACCCGAAAGAGACCCAGTACTTC
cdr3_aa: CASSQDPKETQYF
j_call: TRBJ2-5
clone_size: NA
v_call: TRBV4-1
d_call: NA

cdr3_nt: TGCAGCGCCGGAGGGGACTACGAGCAGTACTTC
cdr3_aa: CSAGGDYEQYF
j_call: TRBJ2-7
clone_size: NA
v_call: TRBV29-1
d_call: NA

cdr3_nt: TGTGCCAGCAGCTTAGCAGGTCTCAGTAGGACTGAAGCTTTCTTT
cdr3_aa: CASSLAGLSRTEAFF
j_call: TRBJ1-1
clone_size: NA
v_call: TRBV13
d_call: NA

cdr3_nt: TGTGCCAGCAGTTTATGGGAAGGGTTAAGCTATGGCTACACCTTC
cdr3_aa: CASSLWEGLSYGYTF
j_call: TRBJ1-2
clone_size: NA
v_call: TRBV28
d_call: NA

cdr3_nt: TGTGCCAGCAGAACTGAGGGGCATAGCAATCAGCCCCAGCATTTT
cdr3_aa: CASRTEGHSNQPQHF
j_call: TRBJ1-5
clone_size: NA
v_call: TRBV2
d_call: NA